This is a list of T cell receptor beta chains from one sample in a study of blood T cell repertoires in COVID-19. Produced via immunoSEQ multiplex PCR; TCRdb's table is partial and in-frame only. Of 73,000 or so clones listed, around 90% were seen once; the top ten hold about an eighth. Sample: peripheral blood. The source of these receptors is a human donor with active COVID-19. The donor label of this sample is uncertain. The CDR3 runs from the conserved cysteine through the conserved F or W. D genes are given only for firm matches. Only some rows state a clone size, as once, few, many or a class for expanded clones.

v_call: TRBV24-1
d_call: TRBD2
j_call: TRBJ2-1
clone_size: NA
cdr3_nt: TGTGCCACCAGTGATACCCCCCGACTAGCGGGAATTTACAATGAGCAGTTCTTC
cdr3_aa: CATSDTPRLAGIYNEQFF

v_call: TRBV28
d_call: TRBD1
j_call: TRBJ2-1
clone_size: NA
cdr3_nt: TGTGCCAGCAGTCGGGACAGGGCCTTGCCGTTAGTGCAGTTCTTC
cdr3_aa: CASSRDRALPLVQFF

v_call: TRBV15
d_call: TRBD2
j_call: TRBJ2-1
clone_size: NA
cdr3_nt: TGTGCCACCAGCAGCGGGCCAGCGGGAATGGGGGAGCAGTTCTTC
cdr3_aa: CATSSGPAGMGEQFF

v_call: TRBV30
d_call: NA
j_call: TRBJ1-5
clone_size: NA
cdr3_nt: TGTGCCTGGAGTGCTGGACTGGTTAGCAATCAGCCCCAGCATTTT
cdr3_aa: CAWSAGLVSNQPQHF

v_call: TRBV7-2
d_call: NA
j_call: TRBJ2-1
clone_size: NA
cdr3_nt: TGTGCCAGCAGCTTAATGCGGGGCGAGCAGTTCTTC
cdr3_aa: CASSLMRGEQFF

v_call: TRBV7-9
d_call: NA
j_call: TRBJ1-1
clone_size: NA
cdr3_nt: TGTGCCAGCAGCTTACGGTCGCGATTCTACTCAAACACTGAAGCTTTCTTT
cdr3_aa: CASSLRSRFYSNTEAFF

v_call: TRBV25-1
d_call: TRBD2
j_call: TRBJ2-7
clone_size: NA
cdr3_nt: TGTGCCAGCAGTGGCCTAAATGGGACTAAGTACGAGCAGTACTTC
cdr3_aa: CASSGLNGTKYEQYF

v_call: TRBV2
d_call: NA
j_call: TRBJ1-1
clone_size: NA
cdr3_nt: TGTGCCAGCAACTTAGACAGAAACACTGAAGCTTTCTTT
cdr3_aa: CASNLDRNTEAFF

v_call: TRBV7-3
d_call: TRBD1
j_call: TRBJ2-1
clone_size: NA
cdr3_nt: TGTGCCAGCAGCCGCGGGACAGGGGGCTACAATGAGCAGTTCTTC
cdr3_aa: CASSRGTGGYNEQFF

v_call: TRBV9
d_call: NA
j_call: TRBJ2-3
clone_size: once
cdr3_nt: TGTGCCAGCAGCGTAGAGGGACACCAAACTAGCACAGATACGCAGTATTTT
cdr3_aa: CASSVEGHQTSTDTQYF

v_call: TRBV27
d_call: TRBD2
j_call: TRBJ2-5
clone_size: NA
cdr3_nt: TGTGCCAGCAGTTTTTCGGGGAGGGGAGAGACCCAGTACTTC
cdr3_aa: CASSFSGRGETQYF

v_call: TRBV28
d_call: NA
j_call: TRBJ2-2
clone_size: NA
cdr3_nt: TGTGCCAGCAGTTTTGGGGACACGAACACCGGGGAGCTGTTTTTT
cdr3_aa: CASSFGDTNTGELFF

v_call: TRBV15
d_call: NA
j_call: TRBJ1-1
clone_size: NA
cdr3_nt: TGTGCCACCAGCAGCCCTTGGAGCCGGGTTAGGAACGCTGAAGCTTTCTTT
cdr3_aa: CATSSPWSRVRNAEAFF

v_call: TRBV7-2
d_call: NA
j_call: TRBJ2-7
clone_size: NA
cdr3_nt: TGTGCCAGCAGCTTAGCTAGTTTGGTCGAGCAGTACTTC
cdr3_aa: CASSLASLVEQYF

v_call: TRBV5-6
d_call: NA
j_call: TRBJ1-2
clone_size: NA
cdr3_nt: TGTGCCAGCACCCGGACATCAAACTATGGCTACACCTTC
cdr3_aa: CASTRTSNYGYTF

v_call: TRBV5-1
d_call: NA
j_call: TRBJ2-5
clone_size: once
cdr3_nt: TGCGCCAGCAGCCTGCCGCGGGACCAAGAGACCCAGTACTTC
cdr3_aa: CASSLPRDQETQYF

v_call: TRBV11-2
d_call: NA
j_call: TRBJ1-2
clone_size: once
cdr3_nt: TGTGCCAGCAGCAGGGGGACGGGGAACTATGGCTACACCTTC
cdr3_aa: CASSRGTGNYGYTF

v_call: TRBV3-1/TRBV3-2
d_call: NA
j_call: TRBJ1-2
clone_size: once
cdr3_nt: TGTGCCAGCAGCCCCGAATCGACAGGAAACTATGGCTACACCTTC
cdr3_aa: CASSPESTGNYGYTF

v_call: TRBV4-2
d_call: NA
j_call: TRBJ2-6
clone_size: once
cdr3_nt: TGTGCCAGCAGCCCCAGGGTAAACGGGGCCAACGTCCTGACTTTC
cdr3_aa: CASSPRVNGANVLTF

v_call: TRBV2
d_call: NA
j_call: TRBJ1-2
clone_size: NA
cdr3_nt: TGTGCCAGCACGGGGGGAGGATCGCGAGGCTACACCTTC
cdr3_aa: CASTGGGSRGYTF

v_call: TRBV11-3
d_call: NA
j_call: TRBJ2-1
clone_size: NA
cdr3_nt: TGTGCCAGCAGCCGGGATTTTTACAATGAGCAGTTCTTC
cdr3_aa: CASSRDFYNEQFF